This is a list of T cell receptor beta chains from one sample in a study of T-cell reconstitution after alpha-beta-depleted transplantation in children. TCRdb recomputed calls from the PCR reads with MiXCR, one row per CDR3 protein. Of 490,000 or so distinct CDR3 sequences in the sample, around an eighth were seen once. The sample consisted of PBMCs from the stem cell graft donor, taken from the stem cell graft. The receptors shown here come from a human donor who donated a stem cell graft to a child with combined immunodeficiency. CDR3s include the opening cysteine and the closing phenylalanine or tryptophan. D genes are given only for firm matches. Not every row has a clone size; where given, it reads once, few, many or a size class.

TRBV6-1,many,17,TRBD1,TRBJ2-5,TGTGCCAGCAGTGAAGCCCCCCATGGGACAGGCGGGGAGACCCAGTACTTC,CASSEAPHGTGGETQYF
TRBV20-1,many,14,-,TRBJ2-7,TGCAGTGCTAGAGATTATAGTAGCATCTACGAGCAGTACTTC,CSARDYSSIYEQYF
TRBV6-1,many,15,TRBD1,TRBJ1-5,TGCGCCAGCAGCCCCACAGGGGTTGGCAATCAGCCCCAGCATTTT,CASSPTGVGNQPQHF
TRBV7-6,few,15,TRBD2,TRBJ2-1,TGTGCCAGCAGCTTCGCGGGGGGCTCCTACGATGAGCAGTTCTTC,CASSFAGGSYDEQFF
TRBV20-1,many,15,-,TRBJ2-1,TGCAGTGCTAGAGATTCTCCAGCTACCTACAATGAGCAGTTCTTC,CSARDSPATYNEQFF
TRBV7-9,-,16,TRBD2,TRBJ2-7,TGTGCCAGCAGCTTAGAGACTAGCGGGAGATTGTACGAGCAGTACTTC,CASSLETSGRLYEQYF
TRBV12-3/TRBV12-4,many,14,-,TRBJ2-7,TGTGCCAGCAGTTTGGGCAGGGGAGGCGACGAGCAGTACTTC,CASSLGRGGDEQYF
TRBV12-3/TRBV12-4,few,13,-,TRBJ2-1,TGTGCCAGCAGCCTCTACTCGGGCCATGAGCAGTTCTTC,CASSLYSGHEQFF
TRBV20-1,few,16,TRBD2,TRBJ2-7,TGCAGTGCTAGAGATCCCGAGGGACTAGCTTTCGACGAGCAGTACTTC,CSARDPEGLAFDEQYF
TRBV29-1,-,11,-,TRBJ1-2,TGCAGCGTTGAACGGAAGGAAGGCTACACCTTC,CSVERKEGYTF
TRBV15,few,13,-,TRBJ1-4,TGTGCCACCAGCAGAGTACAGAGTGAAAAACTGTTTTTT,CATSRVQSEKLFF
TRBV27,many,12,-,TRBJ2-2,TGTGCCAGCAGTCAGGACAGCGGGGAGCTGTTTTTT,CASSQDSGELFF
TRBV4-3,many,15,-,TRBJ2-1,TGCGCCAGCAGCCAAGATACAGGGTACTACAATGAGCAGTTCTTC,CASSQDTGYYNEQFF
TRBV6-5,many,14,-,TRBJ2-2,TGTGCCAGCAGTTCGCTAGGCGGCACCGGGGAGCTGTTTTTT,CASSSLGGTGELFF
TRBV7-9,many,15,TRBD2,TRBJ2-1,TGTGCCAGCAGCTTAACTAGCGGGGGAGCGAATGAGCAGTTCTTC,CASSLTSGGANEQFF
TRBV12-3/TRBV12-4,once,15,-,TRBJ2-5,TGTGCCAGCATCTCTAAGGCAGGGGCTGGGGAGACCCAGTACTTC,CASISKAGAGETQYF
TRBV6-2/TRBV6-3,-,20,TRBD2,TRBJ2-3,TGTGCCAGCAGTTTCCCGGGACTAGCGGAACCTAGTAACCCCACAGATACGCAGTATTTT,CASSFPGLAEPSNPTDTQYF
TRBV12-5,few,15,-,TRBJ2-7,TGTGCTAGTGGTTTGCGCCTTTTAAAAGGCTACGAGCAGTACTTC,CASGLRLLKGYEQYF
TRBV19,few,14,-,TRBJ1-2,TGTGCCATTCTATCCACAGAGGGGAGCTATGGCTACACCTTC,CAILSTEGSYGYTF
TRBV6-5,few,17,-,TRBJ2-7,TGTGCCAGCAGTTACCAGCAAGGACGCTTTGGCTCCTACGAGCAGTACTTC,CASSYQQGRFGSYEQYF
TRBV18,few,15,-,TRBJ2-7,TGTGCCAGCTCACCACCGACGGGAAAGGTATTAGAGCAGTACTTC,CASSPPTGKVLEQYF
TRBV5-1,-,16,TRBD1,TRBJ1-5,TGCGCCAGCAGCTTGGAGGGCAGGGGGCCCGGTCAGCCCCAGCATTTT,CASSLEGRGPGQPQHF
TRBV29-1,few,12,-,TRBJ2-7,TGCAGCGTCTTTGGTGAGATGAACGGGCAGTACTTC,CSVFGEMNGQYF
TRBV24-1,few,14,TRBD2,TRBJ2-1,TGTGCCACCAGTCTAGCGGGAGACTCGGATGAGCAGTTCTTC,CATSLAGDSDEQFF
TRBV7-2,few,15,TRBD2,TRBJ2-7,TGTGCCAGCAGCTTATACGGTCTAGCGGGTAACGAGCAGTACTTC,CASSLYGLAGNEQYF
TRBV29-1,-,13,TRBD1,TRBJ2-1,TGCAGCTCCTGGACAGGGGAAGGGAATGAGCAGTTCTTC,CSSWTGEGNEQFF
TRBV7-2,many,12,-,TRBJ2-3,TGTGCCAGCAGTCTACCCGGCAGAAGAGAGTATTTT,CASSLPGRREYF
TRBV7-9,few,14,TRBD1,TRBJ2-1,TGTGCCAGCAGCCCCAAGGACAGGGCCCATGAGCAGTTCTTC,CASSPKDRAHEQFF
TRBV7-6,-,15,-,TRBJ1-6,TGTGCCAGCAGCTTTGAAGGCTCCTATAATTCACCCCTCCACTTT,CASSFEGSYNSPLHF
TRBV15,-,16,-,TRBJ2-7,TGTGCCACCAGCAGAGATCTCTATAGGCTAGCCTACGAGCAGTACTTC,CATSRDLYRLAYEQYF
TRBV6-2/TRBV6-3,many,14,-,TRBJ2-7,TGTGCCAGCATTGGGGACTTACTTTCCTACGAGCAGTACTTC,CASIGDLLSYEQYF